Below are 28 T cell receptor beta chains sequenced from a single sample in a study of blood T cell repertoires in COVID-19. The method was immunoSEQ multiplex PCR; TCRdb's version includes in-frame clones alone and lacks a portion of them. The profile shows 150,000 to 200,000 clones, more than 75% of them singletons. Source material: peripheral blood. These receptors were obtained from a middle-aged man with active or convalescent COVID-19.

V usage is TRBV29-1 and J usage is TRBJ2-5; TRBD2 matches at 10 bases. CDR1 is SQVTM and CDR2 is ANQGSEA in the germline V gene. Losses at the gene ends were 3 bases for V and 4 bases for J; bases not matched to a gene: 2. The CDR3 has 13 amino acids. CDR3 coding DNA: TGCAGCGTTGAGCTAGCGGGAGCAGAGACCCAGTACTTC. It is translated as CSVELAGAETQYF. The whole variable domain, remainder taken from reference TRBV29-1 and TRBJ2-5, is SAVISQKPSRDICQRGTSLTIQCQVDSQVTMMFWYRQQPGQSLTLIATANQGSEATYESGFVIDKFPISRPNLTFSTLTVSNMSPEDSSIYLCSVELAGAETQYFGPGTRLLVL.

V is TRBV2 and J is TRBJ1-5; D remains unclear. V lost 3 bases to trimming and J lost 4 bases, with 10 bases between them. CDR3 length equals 14 residues. Germline V gene lookup returns CDR1 SNHLY and CDR2 FYNNEI. In nucleotides, the CDR3 is TGTGCCAGCAGTGAGGATGCGGGAAATCAGCCCCAGCATTTT. This codes for CASSEDAGNQPQHF.

The chain combines TRBV6-2 or TRBV6-3 with TRBJ1-2; the D gene is possibly TRBD1 (6 bases). Germline CDR1 and CDR2: MNHEY and SVGEGT. Trimming removed 2 bases at V and 4 bases at J, with 11 bases between. The CDR3 has 14 residues. The CDR3: CASSYPGHLYGYTF. The CDR3 region has the DNA TGTGCCAGCAGTTACCCGGGACACCTCTATGGCTACACCTTC.

J is TRBJ1-5 and V is TRBV5-6; weak D call: TRBD1 (6 bases). This CDR3 is built from 15 residues. The V end was cut by 0 bases, the J end by 7 bases, with 14 bases between. The germline V gene encodes CDR1 SGHDT and CDR2 YYEEEE. The CDR3 bases are TGTGCCAGCAGCTTGGGTCCAGGGGTCAGCCAGCCCCAGCATTTT. Protein product: CASSLGPGVSQPQHF. Full variable domain (rest looked up from reference TRBV5-6 and TRBJ1-5): DAGVTQSPTHLIKTRGQQVTLRCSPKSGHDTVSWYQQALGQGPQFIFQYYEEEERQRGNFPDRFSGHQFPNYSSELNVNALLLGDSALYLCASSLGPGVSQPQHFGDGTRLSIL.

The chain couples TRBV12-3 or TRBV12-4 to TRBJ2-7; 8 nucleotides line up with TRBD1. V lost 4 bases to trimming and J lost 3 bases; unmatched junction nucleotides: 2. This CDR3 has 13 residues. The CDR3, as DNA: TGTGCCAGCAGTTCGACAGGGGACTACGAGCAGTACTTC. Translating it yields CASSSTGDYEQYF.

The rearrangement links TRBV7-8 to TRBJ2-2; 14 bases are a match to TRBD2. This CDR3 is built from 20 residues. The ends lost 2 bases at V and 6 bases at J; junction bases unmatched: 14. Germline V gene data show CDR1 as SGHVS and CDR2 as FQNEAQ. In nucleotides, the CDR3 is TGTGCCAGCAGCTTAACATGGAGGCTCGGGACTAGCGGGAGACCCGGGGAGCTGTTTTTT. This codes for CASSLTWRLGTSGRPGELFF.

This chain connects TRBV2 to TRBJ1-2; tentatively, D is TRBD1 (5 bases). The germline CDR1 and CDR2 sequences are SNHLY and FYNNEI. V was shortened by 7 bases and J by 4 bases, with 16 bases between the two germline ends. The CDR3 consists of 14 residues. In DNA form, the CDR3 reads TGTGCCAGCAAATATGGCAGGGCCGCCTATGGCTACACCTTC. This sequence encodes CASKYGRAAYGYTF.

In DNA form, the CDR3 reads TGCGCCAGCAGCCAAGGACCGGGACAGGGAAGCTACAATGAGCAGTTCTTC. Translated, it gives CASSQGPGQGSYNEQFF. The chain employs TRBV4-1 and TRBJ2-1; 9 positions match TRBD1. CDR1 and CDR2 (germline): MGHRA, YSYEKL. The CDR3 spans 17 residues. Trimming at V came to 1 base and at J to 3 bases, leaving 7 bases not matched to a gene.

The rearrangement links TRBV3-1 (or the pseudogene TRBV3-2) to TRBJ2-1; the match to TRBD2 covers 7 bases. The CDR3 extends over 15 amino acids. V lost 4 bases to trimming and J lost 7 bases; unmatched junction nucleotides: 10. Germline CDR1 LGHDT, CDR2 YNNKEL (reference sequence). Written as DNA, the CDR3 is TGTGCCAGCAGCCGTTTGGCGGGGGAAATTAATGAGCAGTTCTTC. It yields the protein CASSRLAGEINEQFF.

This chain connects TRBV29-1 to TRBJ1-1; 10 positions match TRBD1. The trim removed 7 bases at V and 4 bases at J, leaving 6 bases unmatched. This CDR3 region has 13 residues. Germline V gene data show CDR1 as SQVTM and CDR2 as ANQGSEA. This CDR3 is CSGGQGLSTEAFF. CDR3 DNA: TGCAGCGGGGGACAGGGGTTGAGCACTGAAGCTTTCTTT.

CDR3 protein: CASSLVGGRVYNEQFF. CDR3 DNA sequence: TGTGCCAGCAGCTTAGTCGGCGGGAGGGTTTACAATGAGCAGTTCTTC. The chain is built from TRBV11-2 and TRBJ2-1, with TRBD2 identical over 9 bases. The CDR3 length is 16 residues. With V trimmed by 1 base and J by 4 bases, 5 bases remained unmatched. The germline V gene has CDR1 SGHAT and CDR2 FQNNGV.

The sample holds one count of this clone. The chain uses TRBV28 and TRBJ2-7, with D possibly being TRBD1 (6 bases). V was cut by 7 bases and J by 6 bases, with 13 bases left in between. The CDR3 sequence is 12 residues long. The germline gives CDR1 MDHEN, CDR2 SYDVKM. The CDR3 loop is CASTNRVSEQYF. The CDR3, as DNA: TGTGCCAGCACCAACAGGGTTTCCGAGCAGTACTTC.

This clone has just a few counts. The V and J genes are TRBV7-2 and TRBJ1-2; D unresolved. Germline CDR1 SGHTA, CDR2 FQGNSA. The V and J ends lost 4 bases and 6 bases respectively, with 12 bases between them. This CDR3 contains 13 residues. The CDR3 DNA reads as TGTGCCAGCAGCTCCTTTTCCCGGGATGGCTACACCTTC. Translation gives CASSSFSRDGYTF. Full variable domain (missing parts from reference TRBV7-2 and TRBJ1-2): GAGVSQSPSNKVTEKGKDVELRCDPISGHTALYWYRQSLGQGLEFLIYFQGNSAPDKSGLPSDRFSAERTGGSVSTLTIQRTQQEDSAVYLCASSSFSRDGYTFGSGTRLTVV.

The J gene is TRBJ2-1, the V gene TRBV4-1; 9 bases agree with TRBD1. Germline CDR1 and CDR2: MGHRA and YSYEKL. Trimming cost V 2 bases and J 6 bases; bases outside gene matches: 11. The CDR3 length is 17 residues. CDR3 residues: CASSQLDRGPFSNEQFF. As DNA, the CDR3 is TGCGCCAGCAGCCAACTGGACAGGGGACCGTTTTCCAATGAGCAGTTCTTC.

The chain joins TRBV14 to TRBJ2-3; perhaps TRBD1 as D (5 bases). The V end lost 1 base, the J end lost 6 bases, and 14 bases lay between the germline ends. The V gene's germline CDR1 is SGHDN and CDR2 FVKESK. The CDR3 consists of 15 residues. CDR3 region: CASSQVARAVDTQYF. The CDR3 DNA sequence: TGTGCCAGCAGCCAAGTTGCCAGGGCGGTGGATACGCAGTATTTT.

CDR3 region: CASSKGTSGSTDTQYF. CDR3 coding DNA: TGCGCCAGCAGCAAAGGGACTAGCGGCAGCACAGATACGCAGTATTTT. The rearrangement uses TRBV5-1 and TRBJ2-3; 11 bases map to TRBD2. Germline CDR1 is SGHRS and CDR2 is YFSETQ. The V segment lost 4 bases and the J segment 0 bases; nucleotides outside the gene matches: 4. The CDR3 has 16 amino acids.

The chain is built from TRBV7-2 and TRBJ1-5, with D unclear. The CDR3 consists of 12 residues. Trimming removed 1 base at V and 9 bases at J, with 7 bases between. Germline V lookup: CDR1 SGHTA, CDR2 FQGNSA. Here the CDR3 reads CASSLDGGPQHF. DNA of the CDR3: TGTGCCAGCAGCTTAGACGGCGGGCCCCAGCATTTT. Based on the CDR3 plus reference TRBV7-2 and TRBJ1-5, the full variable domain is GAGVSQSPSNKVTEKGKDVELRCDPISGHTALYWYRQSLGQGLEFLIYFQGNSAPDKSGLPSDRFSAERTGGSVSTLTIQRTQQEDSAVYLCASSLDGGPQHFGDGTRLSIL.

Points on this clone: This specimen includes other DNA sequences encoding the same CDR3. The chain has TRBV3-1 (or the pseudogene TRBV3-2) and TRBJ1-3; D unresolved. Germline V gives CDR1 LGHDT, CDR2 YNNKEL (reference sequence). The ends were cut back, 0 bases at V and 1 base at J, with 4 bases in the middle. The CDR3 spans 14 residues. The DNA of the CDR3 is TGTGCCAGCAGCCAAGAAGCATCTGGAAACACCATATATTTT. It codes for CASSQEASGNTIYF.

The chain has TRBV19 and TRBJ1-1, with TRBD1 identical over 9 bases. Germline-derived CDR1 and CDR2 are LNHDA and SQIVND (reference sequence). Losses at the gene ends were 3 bases for V and 5 bases for J; bases not matched to a gene: 4. The CDR3 runs 14 residues. CDR3 in DNA: TGTGCCAGTAGTATGACAGGGGGTCGGACTGAAGCTTTCTTT. Residues: CASSMTGGRTEAFF.

This chain links TRBV9 with TRBJ2-7; D possibly corresponds to TRBD1 (6 bases). This CDR3 has 17 residues. Germline values: CDR1 SGDLS, CDR2 YYNGEE. The germline V and J ends were trimmed by 0 bases and 5 bases, with 21 bases remaining between them. In DNA, the CDR3 is TGTGCCAGCAGCGTAGCTTCAGGGGCGTTGGGAACTCACGAGCAGTACTTC. Its protein product is CASSVASGALGTHEQYF.

V is TRBV11-2 and J is TRBJ2-7, with 7 bases that match TRBD1. The germline V gene encodes CDR1 SGHAT and CDR2 FQNNGV. This CDR3 spans 14 amino acids. The V segment lost 3 bases and the J segment 3 bases; nucleotides outside the gene matches: 5. The CDR3 DNA follows: TGTGCCAGCAGCTTTTCCGGGACAGTCTACGAGCAGTACTTC. As protein: CASSFSGTVYEQYF.

This chain connects TRBV7-2 to TRBJ1-1; D is perhaps TRBD1 (5 bases). V dropped 6 bases and J dropped 2 bases, with 16 bases sitting between them. Per the germline V gene, CDR1 is SGHTA and CDR2 is FQGNSA. The CDR3 is 15 residues long. The chain's CDR3 is CASRLRQLQNTEAFF. Here the CDR3 DNA reads TGTGCCAGCAGATTAAGACAGCTCCAAAACACTGAAGCTTTCTTT.

This chain uses TRBV19 with TRBJ2-7, with TRBD2 matching 9 bases. Germline V CDR1 and CDR2: LNHDA, SQIVND (reference sequence). V lost 1 base to trimming and J lost 5 bases; unmatched junction nucleotides: 3. The CDR3 is made up of 14 amino acids. The CDR3 spells CASSIGSGSDEQYF. The CDR3 nucleotides are TGTGCCAGTAGTATAGGTAGCGGGAGTGACGAGCAGTACTTC. Combining the CDR3 with reference TRBV19 and TRBJ2-7 gives the whole variable domain DGGITQSPKYLFRKEGQNVTLSCEQNLNHDAMYWYRQDPGQGLRLIYYSQIVNDFQKGDIAEGYSVSREKKESFPLTVTSAQKNPTAFYLCASSIGSGSDEQYFGPGTRLTVT.

The rearrangement uses TRBV6-5 and TRBJ1-2; 8 bases are shared with TRBD1. V lost 0 bases to trimming and J lost 8 bases; unmatched junction nucleotides: 5. The germline V gene has CDR1 MNHEY and CDR2 SVGAGI. The CDR3 runs to 14 residues. The CDR3 DNA reads as TGTGCCAGCAGTTACTCGGACAGGGCCAGGGGCTACACCTTC. Its protein is CASSYSDRARGYTF.

This rearrangement joins TRBV29-1 to TRBJ2-1; 13 bases map to TRBD2. Germline assignment: CDR1 SQVTM and CDR2 ANQGSEA. Trimming at V came to 0 bases and at J to 4 bases, leaving 12 bases not matched to a gene. The CDR3 is 19 residues long. The CDR3 loop reads CSVEDFPPGLAGLYNEQFF. The CDR3 DNA sequence: TGCAGCGTTGAAGATTTCCCCCCGGGACTAGCGGGGCTTTACAATGAGCAGTTCTTC.

The V gene is TRBV4-1, the J gene TRBJ1-2; maybe TRBD1 (5 bases). The V end lost 0 bases, the J end lost 4 bases, and 15 bases lay between the germline ends. Germline assignment: CDR1 MGHRA and CDR2 YSYEKL. This CDR3 is 16 amino acids long. The CDR3 DNA is TGCGCCAGCAGCCAAGATCCCCAGGGAGGAACCTATGGCTACACCTTC. Translated: CASSQDPQGGTYGYTF.

The chain combines TRBV19 with TRBJ1-2; D possibly corresponds to TRBD1 (6 bases). CDR3 length equals 15 residues. V lost 9 bases, J lost 4 bases, and 21 bases lay in between. CDR1 is LNHDA and CDR2 is SQIVND in the germline V gene (reference sequence). CDR3 DNA sequence: TGTGCCAGCCTTAAGATGGCAGACAGGATCTATGGCTACACCTTC. It yields the protein CASLKMADRIYGYTF.

The chain recombines TRBV19 with TRBJ1-1; D may be TRBD1 (5 bases). Germline V lookup: CDR1 LNHDA, CDR2 SQIVND (reference sequence). V lost 1 base and J lost 5, with 17 bases in between. The length of the CDR3 is 16 residues. CDR3 amino acids: CASSIVTGLTLTEAFF. Here the CDR3 DNA reads TGTGCCAGTAGTATAGTAACGGGACTCACCCTAACTGAAGCTTTCTTT.